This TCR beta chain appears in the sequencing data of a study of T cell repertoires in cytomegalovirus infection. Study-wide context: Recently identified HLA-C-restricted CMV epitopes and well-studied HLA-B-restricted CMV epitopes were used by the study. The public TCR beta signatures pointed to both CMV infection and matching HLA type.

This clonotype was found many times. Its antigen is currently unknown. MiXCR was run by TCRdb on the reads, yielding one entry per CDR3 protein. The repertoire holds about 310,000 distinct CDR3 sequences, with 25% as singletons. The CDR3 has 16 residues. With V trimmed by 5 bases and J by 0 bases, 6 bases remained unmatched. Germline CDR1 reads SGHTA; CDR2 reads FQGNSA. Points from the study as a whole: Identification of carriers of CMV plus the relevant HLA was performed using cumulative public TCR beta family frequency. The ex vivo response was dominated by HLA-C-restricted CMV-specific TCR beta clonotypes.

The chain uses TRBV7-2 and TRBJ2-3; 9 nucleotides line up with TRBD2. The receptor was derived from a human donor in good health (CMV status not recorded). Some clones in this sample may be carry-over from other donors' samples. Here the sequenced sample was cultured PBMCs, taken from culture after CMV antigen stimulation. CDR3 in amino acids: CASSTLAGTSTDTQYF. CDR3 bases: TGTGCCAGCAGCACTCTAGCGGGGACGAGCACAGATACGCAGTATTTT. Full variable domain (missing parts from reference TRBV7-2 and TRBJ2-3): GAGVSQSPSNKVTEKGKDVELRCDPISGHTALYWYRQSLGQGLEFLIYFQGNSAPDKSGLPSDRFSAERTGGSVSTLTIQRTQQEDSAVYLCASSTLAGTSTDTQYFGPGTRLTVL.